The 19 T cell receptor beta chains in this list originate from one sample, sequenced in a study of blood T cells in healthy people across ages. Using a J-beta primer mix together with a sample-barcoded 5' primer, a second PCR was run for roughly 6 to 12 cycles. MiXCR, run by TCRdb on the 5' RACE reads, gives a single entry per CDR3 protein. The repertoire includes approximately 2,000,000 distinct CDR3 sequences, about 39% of them detected once, and about 23% sits in the top ten. The sequencing input was blood. These receptors all stem from a human donor in good health.

This clonotype turned up a few times. J is TRBJ2-7 and V is TRBV5-1; 9 nucleotides align to TRBD1. Germline V CDR1 and CDR2: SGHRS, YFSETQ. Trimming cost V 4 bases and J 6 bases; bases outside gene matches: 11. The CDR3 spans 15 residues. The CDR3 loop is CASSEGDRVRFEQYF. CDR3 DNA: TGCGCCAGCAGCGAGGGGGACAGGGTTCGATTCGAGCAGTACTTC.

The CDR3 DNA sequence: TGTGCCAGCAGCTCCTCCGCCCCTAATCAGCCCCAGCATTTT. Encoded protein: CASSSSAPNQPQHF. The chain links TRBV11-1 to TRBJ1-5; D remains ambiguous. V was pared by 4 bases and J by 4 bases, with 11 bases between. There are 14 residues in the CDR3. The V gene's germline CDR1 is SGHAT and CDR2 FQDESV (reference sequence).

There are a few counts of this clonotype. The chain links TRBV15 to TRBJ2-7; D uncertain. The J call is in doubt because the DNA end fits TRBJ2-5 better. The CDR3 totals 12 residues. CDR1 LNHNV and CDR2 YYDKDF come from the germline V gene (reference sequence). In DNA, the CDR3 is TGTGCCACCAGCAGCCTATTGGGGACCCAGTACTTC. Protein product: CATSSLLGTQYF.

CDR3 loop: CSATSLSNQPQHF. The CDR3 bases are TGCAGTGCTACCTCTTTGAGCAATCAGCCCCAGCATTTT. The chain carries TRBV20-1 and TRBJ1-5; D uncertain. The CDR3 is made up of 13 amino acids. V was clipped by 4 bases and J by 1 base, with 8 bases between them. Germline V CDR1 and CDR2: DFQATT, SNEGSKA (reference sequence).

This clonotype was recorded only once. The DNA of the CDR3 is TGTGCCAGCAGGGAGGACAGTACCTACGAGCAGTACTTC. Amino acids: CASREDSTYEQYF. The chain carries TRBV25-1 and TRBJ2-5; D may be TRBD1 (6 bases). The J call is uncertain, as TRBJ2-7 better fits the DNA end. Germline CDR1 and CDR2: MGHDK and SYGVNS. The CDR3 has 13 residues.

This chain uses TRBV12-3 or TRBV12-4 with TRBJ2-1, with D perhaps matching TRBD2 (7 bases). CDR3 size: 12 residues. Trimming shortened V by 7 bases and J by 10 bases, and 14 bases separated the two germline ends. The CDR3 DNA is TGTGCCAGCACATTGGGGGGGCACGAGCAGTTCTTC. It is translated as CASTLGGHEQFF.

This chain links TRBV6-1 with TRBJ2-5; a possible D gene is TRBD1 (6 bases). V shed 6 bases and J shed 4 bases, with 12 bases lying between them. This CDR3 comprises 13 residues. Germline V gene sequence: CDR1 MNHNS, CDR2 SASEGT. CDR3 coding DNA: TGTGCCAGCAGCCACAGGGCGGGAGAGACCCAGTACTTC. This encodes CASSHRAGETQYF.

Concerning this clonotype itself: The junction departs from germline at one end; a sequencing error may be responsible. The chain couples TRBV10-3 to TRBJ2-2, with 12 bases fitting TRBD2. Germline V lookup: CDR1 ENHRY, CDR2 SYGVKD. This CDR3 region has 19 residues. CDR3 loop: CAISEIGRRTSGVSGELFF. CDR3 sequence (DNA): TGTGCCATCAGTGAAATCGGGCGTCGGACTAGCGGGGTCTCCGGGGAGTTGTTTTTT.

V and J are TRBV7-2 and TRBJ2-1; weak D call: TRBD2 (7 bases). Germline values: CDR1 SGHTA, CDR2 FQGNSA. The CDR3 consists of 16 residues. The V and J ends lost 7 bases and 6 bases respectively, with 22 bases between them. The CDR3: CASTRRGGSYGNEQFF. The CDR3 DNA reads TGTGCCAGCACCCGGAGGGGGGGGAGTTACGGCAATGAGCAGTTCTTC.

This chain links TRBV20-1 with TRBJ2-4; no clear D. CDR1 and CDR2 (germline): DFQATT, SNEGSKA (reference sequence). Trimming shortened V by 4 bases and J by 6 bases, and 13 bases separated the two germline ends. The CDR3 length is 13 residues. DNA for the CDR3: TGCAGTGCTAACGAATGGCCTCGAAACATTCAGTACTTC. Protein product: CSANEWPRNIQYF.

This clonotype has more than one count but fewer than ten. The chain employs TRBV7-3 and TRBJ2-5, with a possible D match to TRBD2 (7 bases). There are 17 residues in the CDR3. V gave up 4 bases and J gave up 1 base, with 19 bases separating them. Germline CDR1 SGHTA, CDR2 FQGTGA. The CDR3 DNA is TGTGCCAGCAGCTCCCAAGCGGGACACCCGATCCAAGAGACCCAGTACTTC. Protein: CASSSQAGHPIQETQYF.

This clonotype was detected only a few times. One end of the junction varies from germline; a read error may be responsible. The gene calls are TRBV6-6 and TRBJ2-6; tentatively, D is TRBD1 (5 bases). The CDR3 has 17 residues. Germline CDR1 MNHNY, CDR2 SVGAGI (reference sequence). The CDR3 spells CASSYSGVGSGANVLTF. The CDR3 DNA reads TGTGCCAGCAGTTACTCAGGGGTCGGCTCTGGGGCCAATGTCCTGACTTTC.

As concerns this clonotype: A much larger clone differs by one base, so this may be a read error. CDR3 protein: CASGRSGGETQYF. In nucleotides, the CDR3 is TGTGCCAGCGGCCGTTCGGGGGGGGAGACCCAGTACTTC. This chain connects TRBV7-2 to TRBJ2-5; 8 positions agree with TRBD2. Trimming at V came to 8 bases and at J to 5 bases, leaving 7 bases not matched to a gene. Per the germline V gene, CDR1 is SGHTA and CDR2 is FQGNSA. The CDR3 extends over 13 amino acids. Using reference TRBV7-2 and TRBJ2-5 for the parts outside the CDR3, the full variable domain is GAGVSQSPSNKVTEKGKDVELRCDPISGHTALYWYRQSLGQGLEFLIYFQGNSAPDKSGLPSDRFSAERTGGSVSTLTIQRTQQEDSAVYLCASGRSGGETQYFGPGTRLLVL.

This chain links TRBV20-1 with TRBJ2-1; TRBD2 agrees at 8 bases. The CDR3 spans 14 residues. The germline CDR1 and CDR2 sequences are DFQATT and SNEGSKA (reference sequence). V shed 3 bases, J shed 7 bases, and the junction held 8 bases outside the gene matches. CDR3 nucleotides: TGCAGTGCTAGGTTAGCGGGGCGCAGGAATGAGCAGTTCTTC. The encoded protein is CSARLAGRRNEQFF.

This chain joins TRBV28 and TRBJ2-7; D possibly corresponds to TRBD1 (6 bases). The length of the CDR3 is 14 residues. V was shortened by 4 bases and J by 3 bases, with 13 bases between the two germline ends. CDR1 is MDHEN and CDR2 is SYDVKM in the germline V gene. In nucleotides, the CDR3 is TGTGCCAGCAGTTCGCTAGGACAGAGCTACGAGCAGTACTTC. The encoded protein is CASSSLGQSYEQYF.

This chain uses TRBV29-1 with TRBJ1-1; possibly TRBD1 for D (5 bases). CDR3 size: 14 residues. Germline values: CDR1 SQVTM, CDR2 ANQGSEA. Trimming shortened V by 2 bases and J by 5 bases, and 15 bases separated the two germline ends. CDR3 loop: CSVETRQSPTEAFF. The DNA of the CDR3 is TGCAGCGTTGAAACTAGACAGAGTCCTACTGAAGCTTTCTTT. The complete variable domain, with remaining parts taken from reference TRBV29-1 and TRBJ1-1, reads SAVISQKPSRDICQRGTSLTIQCQVDSQVTMMFWYRQQPGQSLTLIATANQGSEATYESGFVIDKFPISRPNLTFSTLTVSNMSPEDSSIYLCSVETRQSPTEAFFGQGTRLTVV.

Comments on this clonotype: The junction shows a germline mismatch at one end, possibly a read error. The rearrangement joins TRBV18 to TRBJ1-6, with TRBD1 matching 9 bases. Germline values: CDR1 KGHSH, CDR2 LQKENI. CDR3 length equals 16 residues. In nucleotides, the CDR3 is TGTGCCAGCCCACCTGGGACAGGGCTGACGAATTCACCCCTCCACTTT. This sequence encodes CASPPGTGLTNSPLHF.

This sequence joins TRBV20-1 and TRBJ2-1; tentatively, D is TRBD2 (5 bases). Germline values: CDR1 DFQATT, CDR2 SNEGSKA (reference sequence). This CDR3 region has 15 residues. Deletions cut 2 bases from V and 0 bases from J, with 11 bases between. Here the CDR3 reads CSARPPGNSYNEQFF. The CDR3 bases are TGCAGTGCTAGACCCCCGGGGAACTCCTACAATGAGCAGTTCTTC.

The rearrangement links TRBV13 to TRBJ2-7; 7 bases map to TRBD1. V gave up 5 bases and J gave up 7 bases; unmatched junction bases: 8. The CDR3 loop spans 13 amino acids. Germline values: CDR1 PRHDT, CDR2 FYEKMQ (reference sequence). The CDR3 region has the DNA TGTGCCAGCAGCCAGGACAGGTTGAATGAGCAGTACTTC. It translates to CASSQDRLNEQYF.